The entry below describes one TCR beta chain. In its sample, this clonotype was seen many times. Per-base qualities were not stored, and no clone one base away is much larger. The treatment or condition label on this specimen signifies: live attenuated yellow fever vaccine strain. PBMCs were isolated from peripheral blood using a standard Ficoll-Paque protocol. RNA from sorted memory subsets was extracted with the RNeasy Micro Kit. The CDR3 goes from the cysteine to the phenylalanine over 13 residues. Here the CDR3 DNA is all that survives: 39 bases in frame from base 1. V sheds 0 bases and J sheds 4 bases, leaving 4 bases between their ends. The germline V gene encodes CDR1 SGHTA and CDR2 FQGNSA. The listed sequencing device is Illumina NovaSeq 6000. TCR cDNA was synthesized by 5'RACE template switching, through which a universal primer site and unique molecular identifiers were introduced. cDNA synthesis was primed from both the TCR alpha and TCR beta constant segments. Library amplification used two PCR steps, and the second PCR step added sample barcodes and sequencing adapters. Sequencing of libraries was performed on Illumina HiSeq 2500 (2x100 bp) or NovaSeq (2x150 bp). The authors processed their data as follows. MIGEC handled demultiplexing of reads and collapsing into UMI consensus sequences, while MiXCR performed V(D)J alignment. Vaccine-responding clonotypes were identified with edgeR using replicate PBMC samples, with FDR below 0.01 and a log2 fold change above 5 up to day 15 being required. Each bulk clonotype received a CD4 or CD8 identity based on whether the sequenced CD4 or CD8 repertoire contained that clonotype at higher abundance. To estimate how each clone was distributed across memory phenotypes, clonotype frequencies in memory subsets were weighted by the numbers of FACS-sorted cells. TCRdb trimmed the raw reads at Q25, called clones with MiXCR and kept productive beta chains. Identical CDR3 protein sequences are pooled into one entry, listed with their most common genes and DNA. The authors' filters were not applied to this entry. The sample table holds about 26,000 distinct CDR3 sequences, of which around 4.3% were seen once. The ten largest clones take up 38% of the sample.

This entry comes from a study of T cells after yellow fever vaccination (dated by TCRdb to 2018 to 2020). About the investigation overall: Staining for CD3, CD45RA, CCR7 and CD95 was used to sort memory subsets (EM, EMRA, CM and Tscm) on a BD FACS Aria III. Memory subsets were sorted on days 0, 15 and 45 and at 18 months after primary vaccination, and on days 0, 15 and 45 after the 30-year booster. The SMART-Seq v4 Ultra Low Input RNA kit was used to prepare libraries from fractions with low cell numbers. Bulk PBMC replicates and cell subsets were isolated from blood drawn at multiple timepoints before and after both primary and secondary immunization. To track T-cell clones before and after primary and booster YFV17D yellow fever vaccination, bulk TCR alpha and beta repertoires were sequenced longitudinally. Two healthy male donors, one aged 18 to 30 and one aged 30 to 39 years, were included in the cohort. Results and caveats for the whole study, not just this receptor: The secondary T-cell response was found to be weaker but faster than the primary response, with a peak reached on day 5 rather than on day 15. Because the study included only two donors, the extent to which the findings can be generalized is limited. Computational filtering was needed because FACS-sorted repertoires could contain abundant contaminating clonotypes from the bulk population. In the sorted memory subsets on day 0, nearly all of the vaccine-responding clonotypes fell below detection. Most clones expanded after primary vaccination (96% of CD4 and over 80% of CD8) were re-detected after the booster, suggesting that broad memory maintenance occurred. A small share of clonotypes was detected in both CD4 and CD8 compartments, with the overlap likely arising from convergent recombination.

The TCR was taken from a man aged 18 to 30 who received the YFV17D yellow fever vaccine. Here the sequenced sample was PBMCs, either bulk or a sorted T-cell subset (CD4+, CD8+, memory, or dextramer-sorted; not recorded which), taken on the day of the yellow fever booster vaccination. The chain is assembled from TRBV7-2 and TRBJ2-1; no confident D gene assignment can be made. The DNA sequence is as follows: TGTGCCAGCAGCTTAGCGGAATACAATGAGCAGTTCTTC. It specifies CASSLAEYNEQFF.